The T cell receptor beta chain described here comes from a study of regulatory T cells in long-lasting Graves disease. The CDR3 contains 14 residues. Per germline, CDR1 DFQATT and CDR2 SNEGSKA (reference sequence). With V trimmed by 6 bases and J by 10 bases, 7 bases remained unmatched. Time point specified: newly diagnosed GD, antithyroid drugs for less than 3 months. The TCR library used RNA extracted from PBMCs. This clonotype came up many times. Arm-PCR of CDR3 regions and iRepertoire HTBI primers were used to build TCR beta libraries. TCRdb ran MiXCR on the multiplex PCR reads and lists one entry per CDR3 protein. In the table there are hundreds of thousands of distinct CDR3 sequences, about 15% of which are singletons. The same data also contributed to another study, on T cells in Graves' hyperthyroidism and ophthalmopathy.

Sample: peripheral blood mononuclear cells (PBMCs), taken at new diagnosis, from a patient treated with antithyroid drugs. V and J are TRBV20-1 and TRBJ2-1; TRBD2 aligns across 15 bases. This clonotype was obtained from a woman aged 25-40 years with Graves disease. The CDR3 is CSAAGLAGGGEQFF. CDR3 bases: TGCAGTGCGGCTGGACTAGCGGGAGGGGGAGAGCAGTTCTTC.